The T cell receptor beta chain described here comes from a study of cytomegalovirus exposure and HLA in healthy donors. Study-level findings and limits: A prior analysis recorded that most TCR beta V segments were productive about 87% or about 30% of the time. In vitro confirmation showed a few CMV-associated chains to be CMV antigen specific.

This CDR3 spans 17 amino acids. The J segment lost 2 bases and the V segment lost 3 bases, leaving 11 bases of the junction unmatched. Per the germline V gene, CDR1 is LGHNA and CDR2 is YSLEER. In the case of this clone: The antigen is undetermined.

Use of 60 Vbeta and 13 Jbeta primers characterized the PCR. Measured with immunoSEQ multiplex PCR; TCRdb has only the in-frame clones, and not every one. The sample has around 100,000 clones; roughly 79% are singletons. This TCR was recovered from a middle-aged woman in good health and CMV-seronegative. The chain carries TRBV4-3 and TRBJ1-1; TRBD1 matches at 8 bases. The sequenced sample was PBMCs. The CDR3 sequence is CASSQAGGRVRNTEAFF. The CDR3 DNA follows: TGCGCCAGCAGCCAGGCAGGGGGCCGGGTAAGAAACACTGAAGCTTTCTTT.